This TCR beta chain was sequenced during a study of cytomegalovirus exposure and HLA in healthy donors. The PCR ran on 60 Vbeta and 13 Jbeta primers. The repertoire was sequenced with immunoSEQ multiplex PCR; TCRdb's copy has only in-frame clones and lacks some. The sample has some 130,000 clones; around two thirds are singletons. Losses at the gene ends were 5 bases for V and 5 bases for J; bases not matched to a gene: 5. CDR3 length equals 15 residues. Germline CDR1 is LNHDA and CDR2 is SQIVND (reference sequence). Though nominally healthy at sampling, donors likely had unrecorded immune exposures. This clonotype originated in a woman in her sixties in good health and CMV-seropositive. Sequenced input: PBMCs. V is TRBV19 and J is TRBJ1-4; 10 bases map to TRBD1. As DNA, the CDR3 is TGTGCCAGTAGTCTTGGACAGGGGGGGAATGAAAAACTGTTTTTT. Its translation is CASSLGQGGNEKLFF.